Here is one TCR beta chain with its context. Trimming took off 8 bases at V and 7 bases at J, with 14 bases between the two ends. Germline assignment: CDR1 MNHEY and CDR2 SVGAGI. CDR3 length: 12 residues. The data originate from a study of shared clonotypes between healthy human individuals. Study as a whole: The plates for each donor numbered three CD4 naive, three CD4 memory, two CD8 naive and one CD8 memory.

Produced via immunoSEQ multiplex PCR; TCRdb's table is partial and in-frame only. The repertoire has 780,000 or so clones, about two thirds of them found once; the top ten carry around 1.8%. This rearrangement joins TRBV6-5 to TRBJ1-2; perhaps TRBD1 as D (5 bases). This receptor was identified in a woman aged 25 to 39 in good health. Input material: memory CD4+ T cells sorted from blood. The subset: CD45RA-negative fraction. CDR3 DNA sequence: TGTGCCAGCTCTGCGTACAGGTTTGGCTACACCTTC. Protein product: CASSAYRFGYTF.